Below are 21 T cell receptor beta chains sequenced from a single sample in a study of T cell responses to AZD1222 COVID-19 vaccine (dated by TCRdb to about 2021). This sample's time point label indicates: about 28 days (+/-7) after the second vaccine dose. The treatment or condition label, as the study defines it: meningococcal conjugate vaccine given as trial control. Receptor libraries were prepared by the immunoSEQ multiplex PCR assay. The source is immuneACCESS, and TCRdb retained only in-frame sequences with V and J called. Part of the clones is not carried over; for the studies checked, unresolved V genes explain less than half of this, and the remainder is unexplained. The sample contains some 150,000 clones, roughly 87% of them found a single time. About 5.4% of the sample is in the top ten clones. Material: peripheral blood, obtained 28 days after the second dose of the MenACWY control vaccine. The receptors shown here come from an adult who received the MenACWY meningococcal vaccine as a control.

The chain joins TRBV28 to TRBJ1-1, with D maybe TRBD1 (5 bases). CDR3 length: 14 residues. Trimming cost V 6 bases and J 4 bases, with 15 bases left between them. Germline CDR1 reads MDHEN; CDR2 reads SYDVKM. For the CDR3, the DNA is TGTGCCAGCAGGGCCGGAGGGGCAAGCACTGAAGCTTTCTTT. The encoded protein is CASRAGGASTEAFF.

A few counts support this clone. The chain couples TRBV18 to TRBJ2-3; D gene unclear. The germline CDR1 and CDR2 sequences are KGHSH and LQKENI. The V end lost 4 bases, the J end lost 5 bases, and 10 bases lay between the germline ends. The CDR3 runs to 13 residues. CDR3 sequence reads: CASSLALRDTQYF. For the CDR3, the DNA is TGTGCCAGCTCACTGGCCTTGAGAGATACGCAGTATTTT.

J is TRBJ1-1 and V is TRBV11-3, with 9 nucleotides matching TRBD1. CDR3 length: 14 amino acids. V shed 5 bases and J 6 bases; nucleotides not matched to a gene: 7. CDR1 and CDR2 (germline): SGHNT, YENEEA. The CDR3 protein is CASSDRDRDPEAFF. CDR3 DNA: TGTGCCAGCAGCGACCGGGACAGGGACCCTGAAGCTTTCTTT. The full variable domain, its missing parts supplied by reference TRBV11-3 and TRBJ1-1, is EAGVVQSPRYKIIEKKQPVAFWCNPISGHNTLYWYLQNLGQGPELLIRYENEEAVDDSQLPKDRFSAERLKGVDSTLKIQPAELGDSAVYLCASSDRDRDPEAFFGQGTRLTVV.

The rearrangement uses TRBV24-1 and TRBJ2-3, with 10 bases lining up with TRBD1. This CDR3 region has 17 residues. The V gene end was trimmed by 3 bases and the J gene end by 4 bases; junction bases not matched to a gene: 9. Germline V gene lookup returns CDR1 KGHDR and CDR2 SFDVKD. CDR3 in amino acids: CATSDSSGTGVSDTQYF. CDR3 DNA sequence: TGTGCCACCAGTGATAGCTCGGGGACAGGGGTATCAGATACGCAGTATTTT.

The CDR3 DNA follows: TGTGCCATACTACAGGGGGAGACGAACACCGGGGAGCTGTTTTTT. This codes for CAILQGETNTGELFF. V usage is TRBV2 and J usage is TRBJ2-2; 8 bases fit TRBD1. Looked up from germline, CDR1 is SNHLY and CDR2 is FYNNEI. The V segment lost 10 bases and the J segment 0 bases; nucleotides outside the gene matches: 7. This CDR3 region has 15 residues.

The chain uses TRBV27 and TRBJ2-5; D is perhaps TRBD2 (5 bases). The V gene lost 5 bases and the J gene lost 0 bases, with 16 bases spanning the gap. The length of the CDR3 is 16 residues. The germline gives CDR1 MNHEY, CDR2 SMNVEV (reference sequence). The CDR3 DNA reads TGTGCCAGCAGTACGGACTTAAGAGGACACCAAGAGACCCAGTACTTC. This encodes CASSTDLRGHQETQYF.

The chain employs TRBV7-2 and TRBJ1-4; 9 bases match TRBD1. This CDR3 contains 16 residues. Germline V gene sequence: CDR1 SGHTA, CDR2 FQGNSA. V dropped 5 bases and J dropped 8; count of bases not matched to a gene: 12. CDR3: CASSPRPGQGSEKLFF. The DNA of the CDR3 is TGTGCCAGCAGCCCTAGGCCGGGACAGGGTAGCGAAAAACTGTTTTTT.

In its sample, this clone was seen a few times. The chain joins TRBV24-1 to TRBJ2-1, with 13 bases lining up with TRBD2. V was pared by 4 bases and J by 6 bases, with 2 bases of the junction left unmatched. The CDR3 consists of 15 residues. CDR1 and CDR2 (germline): KGHDR, SFDVKD. CDR3 protein: CATSDGTSGINEQFF. CDR3 in DNA: TGTGCCACCAGTGACGGGACTAGCGGGATCAATGAGCAGTTCTTC.

The chain joins TRBV3-1 (or the pseudogene TRBV3-2) to TRBJ2-7; D is unresolved. Germline values: CDR1 LGHDT, CDR2 YNNKEL (reference sequence). CDR3 length: 15 residues. V was cut by 0 bases and J by 5 bases, with 14 bases left in between. The DNA for the CDR3 is TGTGCCAGCAGCCAAGATAGGAGATGGGTCCACGAGCAGTACTTC. Translated, it gives CASSQDRRWVHEQYF.

The CDR3 is CASSQDGTGADEKLFF. Written as DNA, the CDR3 is TGCGCCAGCAGCCAAGATGGAACAGGCGCCGATGAAAAACTGTTTTTT. The chain recombines TRBV4-3 with TRBJ1-4; perhaps TRBD1 as D (5 bases). The CDR3 length is 16 residues. Trimming took 0 bases from V and 6 from J, leaving 14 bases between them. Germline assignment: CDR1 LGHNA and CDR2 YSLEER.

The gene calls are TRBV10-3 and TRBJ1-1; D is uncertain. Per the germline V gene, CDR1 is ENHRY and CDR2 is SYGVKD. Trimming left V 10 bases short and J 0 bases short, with 9 bases between. CDR3 length: 12 residues. Here the CDR3 reads CATLSVNTEAFF. The CDR3 DNA is TGTGCCACCCTATCAGTGAACACTGAAGCTTTCTTT.

The V and J genes are TRBV6-2 or TRBV6-3 and TRBJ2-3; D ambiguous. The length of the CDR3 is 11 residues. From germline, CDR1 is MNHEY and CDR2 SVGEGT. Trimming took off 3 bases at V and 6 bases at J, with 4 bases between the two ends. This CDR3 is CASSYADTQYF. CDR3 sequence (DNA): TGTGCCAGCAGTTATGCTGATACGCAGTATTTT.

Comments on this clone: At the DNA level, this CDR3 is encoded by other sequences in the same sample as well. The V call is TRBV28, the J call TRBJ1-2, with D hard to call. Trimming cost V 4 bases and J 8 bases, with 8 bases left between them. The length of the CDR3 is 11 residues. CDR1 is MDHEN and CDR2 is SYDVKM in the germline V gene. The CDR3 here is CASSSPRGYTF. The DNA of the CDR3 is TGTGCCAGCAGTTCCCCCCGAGGCTACACCTTC.

V and J are TRBV5-6 and TRBJ1-1; weak D call: TRBD1 (5 bases). The CDR3 is made up of 13 amino acids. With 0 bases removed from V and 8 bases from J, the gap between germline ends came to 11 bases. Germline loops: CDR1 SGHDT, CDR2 YYEEEE. CDR3 loop: CASSLVLGEEAFF. CDR3 nucleotide sequence: TGTGCCAGCAGCTTGGTGCTGGGGGAGGAAGCTTTCTTT.

CDR3: CASISQGAGSPLHF. CDR3 bases: TGTGCCAGCATTTCACAGGGGGCAGGTTCACCCCTCCACTTT. The chain employs TRBV2 and TRBJ1-6; TRBD1 agrees at 9 bases. The CDR3 spans 14 residues. Trimming at V came to 7 bases and at J to 9 bases, leaving 7 bases not matched to a gene. Germline CDR1 reads SNHLY; CDR2 reads FYNNEI.

This sequence joins TRBV6-2 or TRBV6-3 and TRBJ1-4; D is uncertain. The germline V gene encodes CDR1 MNHEY and CDR2 SVGEGT. V was clipped by 1 base and J by 6 bases, with 0 bases between them. The CDR3 totals 11 residues. CDR3 in amino acids: CASSYYEKLFF. CDR3 nucleotide sequence: TGTGCCAGCAGTTACTATGAAAAACTGTTTTTT.

The chain has TRBV30 and TRBJ1-2; TRBD1 might be the D (6 bases). Germline values: CDR1 GTSNPN, CDR2 SVGIG (reference sequence). This CDR3 has 13 amino acids. Trimming stripped 2 bases from V and 1 base from J, with 8 bases between. CDR3 in amino acids: CAWSRGINYGYTF. The CDR3 DNA is TGTGCCTGGAGTAGGGGGATTAACTATGGCTACACCTTC.

The chain links TRBV3-1 (or the pseudogene TRBV3-2) to TRBJ2-1; 10 bases match TRBD2. Germline assignment: CDR1 LGHDT and CDR2 YNNKEL (reference sequence). This CDR3 comprises 14 residues. V shed 0 bases, J shed 9 bases, and the junction held 2 bases outside the gene matches. CDR3 sequence: CASSQEGLATEQFF. CDR3 bases: TGTGCCAGCAGCCAAGAGGGACTAGCGACTGAGCAGTTCTTC.

This rearrangement joins TRBV12-3 or TRBV12-4 to TRBJ1-2; a possible D gene is TRBD1 (5 bases). V lost 3 bases and J 10 bases, leaving 12 bases between the germline ends. The CDR3 totals 12 residues. The CDR3 is CASSLGQGIYTF. As DNA, the CDR3 is TGTGCCAGCAGTTTGGGGCAGGGAATCTACACCTTC.

The chain couples TRBV28 to TRBJ2-7; no definite D call. Between the trimmed V and J ends, which lost 3 bases and 3 bases, there was a span of 6 bases. CDR3 length equals 12 residues. Germline values: CDR1 MDHEN, CDR2 SYDVKM. The CDR3 sequence is CASSLGFYEQYF. The CDR3 nucleotides read TGTGCCAGCAGTTTGGGGTTCTACGAGCAGTACTTC.

This clone occurred a few times. The genes are TRBV2 and TRBJ1-4; 7 bases match TRBD1. V gave up 6 bases and J gave up 5 bases; unmatched junction bases: 9. This CDR3 contains 15 residues. The germline V gene encodes CDR1 SNHLY and CDR2 FYNNEI. The CDR3 loop reads CASRGGQRLNEKLFF. The CDR3, as DNA: TGTGCCAGCAGGGGGGGACAGCGCTTAAATGAAAAACTGTTTTTT.